This T cell receptor beta chain derives from a study of T cells during gluten challenge in celiac disease (dated by TCRdb to between 2016 and 2019). In terms of the full investigation: Paired single-cell TCR sequencing was carried out for more than 5 challenge participants in whom a significant rise in HLA-DQ:gluten tetramer-binding T cells was shown. Blood was collected at baseline, day 6 and day 14 of the challenge, whereas duodenal biopsies were collected at baseline and day 14. On the Illumina MiSeq, single-cell libraries were sequenced paired-end 250 bp and bulk libraries were sequenced paired-end 300 bp. Study-wide findings and limitations: In several patients, roughly 12-45% of single-cell TCR-alpha/beta clonotypes seen at the latest time point had also been present at baseline, compared with about 52-55% in the bulk data. Circulating gluten-specific T cells peaked on day 6, and the day-6 repertoire appeared to consist largely of expanded preexisting memory clonotypes. Increased clonal expansion on day 6 was shown by a lower sample-corrected Shannon diversity of circulating gluten-specific T cells.

Regarding this clonotype: Per-base qualities were not stored, and no clone one base away is much larger.

Libraries were prepared through single-cell sequencing. Sequencer: Illumina MiSeq. Paired single-cell TCR-alpha and TCR-beta sequences were amplified by three nested PCRs with multiplexed primers covering all TRA and TRB V genes. The source study handled its data this way. Selected pRESTO steps were used for read preprocessing, and IMGT/HighV-QUEST was used to assign V, D, J genes and CDR3 junctions. Single cells were kept only if valid singletons with at most three chains, each supported by 100 or more reads. A clonotype was defined by identical paired TCR-alpha/beta nucleotide sequences, and sharing across patients of only 0.2% to 0.25% pointed to negligible cross-contamination. Repertoire diversity was estimated with an undersampling-corrected Shannon index in samples with more than 20 cells. The public reads were reprocessed in TCRdb via fastp at Q25 and MiXCR, keeping in-frame beta chains. Rows are combined by CDR3 protein, so each entry shows the most common genes and DNA. The authors' filters were not applied to this entry. The sample yields some 350 distinct CDR3 sequences; less than 60% were counted once. The top ten clonotypes cover approximately 50% of the sample.

Blood cells were gated as tetramer-binding CD4+ effector-memory gut-homing T cells defined as CD3+, CD45RA-, CD62L- and integrin beta7+, with lineage markers excluded. To study recall of gluten-specific T cells, treated celiac disease patients who were on a gluten-free diet went through a 14-day oral dietary gluten challenge. Sorting was performed on an Aria II cell sorter as single cells, and bulk sorting was additionally performed when tetramer-positive cells were relatively numerous. Before staining, peripheral blood mononuclear cells were isolated using Ficoll density gradient centrifugation and then cryopreserved. Thawed cells were stained with a pool of PE-conjugated HLA-DQ:gluten tetramers presenting immunodominant gluten epitopes before sorting of tetramer-binding CD4+ T cells. After staining with HLA-DQ:gluten tetramers, blood samples were enriched using a tetramer-based method. The CDR3 numbers 14 residues from cysteine through phenylalanine. Of the read, only the CDR3 DNA is kept; its 42 bases are in frame from base 1. V and J are trimmed by 5 bases and 6 bases, and the gene matches miss 9 bases of the junction. CDR1 and CDR2 were assigned from the germline V gene as SGHTA and FQGNSA.

The sequence joins TRBV7-2 to TRBJ1-2, with TRBD1 matching 7 junction bases. The sequence was collected from a male donor with celiac disease. The source was gluten-specific CD4+ T cells sorted from blood using tetramers, collected at baseline or on day 6, 14 or 28 of gluten challenge (not recorded which). CDR3 protein: CASSKLGDSHGYTF. The DNA sequence follows: TGTGCCAGCAGCAAGTTGGGGGACAGCCATGGCTACACCTTC.